The next 9 T cell receptor beta chains were all read from a single sample in a study of cytomegalovirus exposure and HLA in healthy donors. 13 Jbeta primers and 60 Vbeta primers were used for the PCR. The assay was immunoSEQ multiplex PCR, and TCRdb's table has in-frame clones only and misses some. The repertoire holds more than 100,000 clones, with around three quarters as singletons. Sequencing used PBMCs. The receptors were sampled from a man aged 45 to 65 in good health and CMV-seropositive.

This clone was seen more than once but under ten times. The V call is TRBV2, the J call TRBJ2-1; D gene uncertain. V was clipped by 4 bases and J by 10 bases, with 8 bases between them. Germline CDR1 reads SNHLY; CDR2 reads FYNNEI. The CDR3 is 11 amino acids. The CDR3 loop reads CASSAQFEQFF. CDR3 nucleotide sequence: TGTGCCAGCAGTGCCCAGTTCGAGCAGTTCTTC.

V is TRBV19 and J is TRBJ2-4; perhaps TRBD1 as D (6 bases). V lost 6 bases to trimming and J lost 2 bases, with 14 bases between them. Germline V gene data show CDR1 as LNHDA and CDR2 as SQIVND (reference sequence). The CDR3 runs to 15 residues. The CDR3 is CASRGPQGPKNIQYF. The CDR3 DNA reads as TGTGCCAGTAGGGGACCACAGGGCCCCAAAAACATTCAGTACTTC.

J is TRBJ2-3 and V is TRBV19; maybe TRBD2 (6 bases). V lost 5 bases, J lost 0 bases, and 15 bases lay in between. This CDR3 has 16 amino acids. Germline V gives CDR1 LNHDA, CDR2 SQIVND (reference sequence). CDR3 residues: CASSPGRRGSTDTQYF. As DNA, the CDR3 is TGTGCCAGTAGTCCCGGGCGGCGGGGAAGCACAGATACGCAGTATTTT.

This rearrangement joins TRBV18 to TRBJ2-1, with TRBD2 matching 11 bases. In germline, CDR1 is KGHSH, CDR2 LQKENI. Unmatched junction bases numbered 11, after V lost 6 bases and J lost 7 bases. The CDR3 has 16 residues. CDR3 protein: CASSRSATSGNNEQFF. The CDR3 DNA is TGTGCCAGCTCCCGCTCCGCGACTAGCGGGAATAATGAGCAGTTCTTC.

This CDR3 reads CASSPGQGRNTGELFF. CDR3 bases: TGTGCCAGCTCACCCGGACAGGGGAGGAACACCGGGGAGCTGTTTTTT. The V call is TRBV18, the J call TRBJ2-2; 9 bases agree with TRBD1. V shed 3 bases and J 1 base; nucleotides not matched to a gene: 3. Germline CDR1 is KGHSH and CDR2 is LQKENI. This CDR3 region has 16 residues.

The rearrangement joins TRBV15 to TRBJ2-7; the D gene is possibly TRBD2 (5 bases). The CDR3 extends over 16 amino acids. Trimming removed 0 bases from V and 4 bases from J, with 16 bases in between. Germline-derived CDR1 and CDR2 are LNHNV and YYDKDF (reference sequence). The CDR3 DNA reads as TGTGCCACCAGCAGAGAGAAGGACTCACTGGGGTACGAGCAGTACTTC. Amino acid sequence: CATSREKDSLGYEQYF.

This clone was seen once. CDR3 region: CASSPPLAQSYEQYF. For the CDR3, the DNA is TGTGCCAGCTCACCACCGTTGGCACAATCCTACGAGCAGTACTTC. The chain links TRBV18 to TRBJ2-7; D is undetermined. The CDR3 covers 15 residues. Looked up from germline, CDR1 is KGHSH and CDR2 is LQKENI. Trimming cost V 0 bases and J 1 base, with 10 bases left between them. Full variable domain (rest looked up from reference TRBV18 and TRBJ2-7): NAGVMQNPRHLVRRRGQEARLRCSPMKGHSHVYWYRQLPEEGLKFMVYLQKENIIDESGMPKERFSAEFPKEGPSILRIQQVVRGDSAAYFCASSPPLAQSYEQYFGPGTRLTVT.

V is TRBV9 and J is TRBJ2-1; 8 bases fit TRBD2. V lost 5 bases to trimming and J lost 2 bases; unmatched junction nucleotides: 9. Germline V gives CDR1 SGDLS, CDR2 YYNGEE. The CDR3 is made up of 16 amino acids. CDR3 in DNA: TGTGCCAGCAGTCCGATTCAAGCGGGGGCCTACAATGAGCAGTTCTTC. Protein: CASSPIQAGAYNEQFF.

This clone has just one count. The chain carries TRBV11-2 and TRBJ2-5; 11 bases are shared with TRBD2. Germline V gene sequence: CDR1 SGHAT, CDR2 FQNNGV. After removal of 1 base from V and 4 bases from J, the junction contained 5 bases not matched to a gene. This CDR3 has 16 amino acids. CDR3 residues: CASSLGGTSGRETQYF. The CDR3 nucleotides are TGTGCCAGCAGCTTAGGGGGAACTAGCGGGAGAGAGACCCAGTACTTC. Variable domain in full (rest from reference TRBV11-2 and TRBJ2-5): EAGVAQSPRYKIIEKRQSVAFWCNPISGHATLYWYQQILGQGPKLLIQFQNNGVVDDSQLPKDRFSAERLKGVDSTLKIQPAKLEDSAVYLCASSLGGTSGRETQYFGPGTRLLVL.